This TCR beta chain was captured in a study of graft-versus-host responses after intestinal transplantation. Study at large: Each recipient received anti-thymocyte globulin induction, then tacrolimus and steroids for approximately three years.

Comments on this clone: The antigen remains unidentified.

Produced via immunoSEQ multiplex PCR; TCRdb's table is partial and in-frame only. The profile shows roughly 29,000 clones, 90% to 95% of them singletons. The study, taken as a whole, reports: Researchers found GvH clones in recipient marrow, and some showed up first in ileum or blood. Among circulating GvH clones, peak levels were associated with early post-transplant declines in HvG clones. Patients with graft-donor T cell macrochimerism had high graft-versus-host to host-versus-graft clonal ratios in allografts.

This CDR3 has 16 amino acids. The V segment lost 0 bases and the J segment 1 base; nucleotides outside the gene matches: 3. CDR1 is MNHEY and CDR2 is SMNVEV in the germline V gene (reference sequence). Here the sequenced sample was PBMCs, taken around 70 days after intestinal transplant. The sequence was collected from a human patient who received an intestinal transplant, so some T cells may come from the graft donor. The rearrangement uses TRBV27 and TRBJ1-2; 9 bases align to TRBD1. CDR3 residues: CASSLSGGQGNYGYTF. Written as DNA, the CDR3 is TGTGCCAGCAGTTTATCGGGGGGACAGGGTAACTATGGCTACACCTTC.